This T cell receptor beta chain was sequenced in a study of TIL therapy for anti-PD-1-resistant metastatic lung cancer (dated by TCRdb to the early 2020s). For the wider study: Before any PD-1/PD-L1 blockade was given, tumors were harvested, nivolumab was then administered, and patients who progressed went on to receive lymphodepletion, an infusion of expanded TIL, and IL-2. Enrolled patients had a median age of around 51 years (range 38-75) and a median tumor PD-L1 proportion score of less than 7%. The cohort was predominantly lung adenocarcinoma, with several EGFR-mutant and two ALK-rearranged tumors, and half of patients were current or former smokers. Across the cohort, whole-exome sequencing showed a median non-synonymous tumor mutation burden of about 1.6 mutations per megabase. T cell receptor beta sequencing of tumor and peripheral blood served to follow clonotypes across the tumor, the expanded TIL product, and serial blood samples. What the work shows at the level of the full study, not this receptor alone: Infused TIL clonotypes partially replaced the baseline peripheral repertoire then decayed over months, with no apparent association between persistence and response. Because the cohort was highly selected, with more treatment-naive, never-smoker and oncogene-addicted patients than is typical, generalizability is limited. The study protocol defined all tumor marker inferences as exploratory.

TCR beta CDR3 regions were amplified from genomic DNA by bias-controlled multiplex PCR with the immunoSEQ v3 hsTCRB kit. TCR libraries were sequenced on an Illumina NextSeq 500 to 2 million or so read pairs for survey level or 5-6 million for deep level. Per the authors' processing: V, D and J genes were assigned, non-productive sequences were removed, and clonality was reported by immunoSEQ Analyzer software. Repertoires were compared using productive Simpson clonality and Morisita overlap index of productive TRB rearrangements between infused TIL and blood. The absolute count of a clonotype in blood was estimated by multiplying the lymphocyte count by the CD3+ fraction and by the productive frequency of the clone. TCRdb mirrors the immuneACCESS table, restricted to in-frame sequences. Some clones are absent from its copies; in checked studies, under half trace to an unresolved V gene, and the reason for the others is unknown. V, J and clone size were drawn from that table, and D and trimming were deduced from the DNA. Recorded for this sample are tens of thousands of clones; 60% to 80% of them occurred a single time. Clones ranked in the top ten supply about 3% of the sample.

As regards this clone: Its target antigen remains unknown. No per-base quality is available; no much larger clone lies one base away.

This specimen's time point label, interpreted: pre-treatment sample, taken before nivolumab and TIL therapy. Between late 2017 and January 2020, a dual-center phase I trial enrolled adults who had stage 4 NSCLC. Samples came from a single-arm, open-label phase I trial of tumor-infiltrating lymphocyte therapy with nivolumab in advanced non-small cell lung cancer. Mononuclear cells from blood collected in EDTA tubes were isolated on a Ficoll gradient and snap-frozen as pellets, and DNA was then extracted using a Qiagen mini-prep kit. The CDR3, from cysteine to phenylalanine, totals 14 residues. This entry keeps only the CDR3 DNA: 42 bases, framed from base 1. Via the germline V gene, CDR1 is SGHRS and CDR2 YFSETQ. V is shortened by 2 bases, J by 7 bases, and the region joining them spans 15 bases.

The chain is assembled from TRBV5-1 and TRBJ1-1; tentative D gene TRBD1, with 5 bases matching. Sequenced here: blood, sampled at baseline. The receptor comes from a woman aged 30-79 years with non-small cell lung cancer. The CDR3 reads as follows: CASSFGGYTFEAFF. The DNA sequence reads TGCGCCAGCAGCTTCGGGGGTTACACTTTTGAAGCTTTCTTT.